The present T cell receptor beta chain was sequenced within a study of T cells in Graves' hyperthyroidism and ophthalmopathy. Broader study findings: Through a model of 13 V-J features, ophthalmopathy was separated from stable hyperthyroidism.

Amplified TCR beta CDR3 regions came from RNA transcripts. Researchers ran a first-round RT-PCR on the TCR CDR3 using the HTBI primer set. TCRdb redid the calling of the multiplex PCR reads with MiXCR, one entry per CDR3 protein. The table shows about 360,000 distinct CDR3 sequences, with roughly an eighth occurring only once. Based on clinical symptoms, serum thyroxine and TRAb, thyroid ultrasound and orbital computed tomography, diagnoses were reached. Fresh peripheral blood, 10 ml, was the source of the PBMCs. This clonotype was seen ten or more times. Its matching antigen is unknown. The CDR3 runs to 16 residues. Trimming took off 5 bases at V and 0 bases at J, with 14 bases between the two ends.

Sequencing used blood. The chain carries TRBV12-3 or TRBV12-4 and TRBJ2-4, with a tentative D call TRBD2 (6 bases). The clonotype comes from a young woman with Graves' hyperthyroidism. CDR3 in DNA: TGTGCCAGCAGTCCCCAAGGAGGGATAGCCAAAAACATTCAGTACTTC. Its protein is CASSPQGGIAKNIQYF.